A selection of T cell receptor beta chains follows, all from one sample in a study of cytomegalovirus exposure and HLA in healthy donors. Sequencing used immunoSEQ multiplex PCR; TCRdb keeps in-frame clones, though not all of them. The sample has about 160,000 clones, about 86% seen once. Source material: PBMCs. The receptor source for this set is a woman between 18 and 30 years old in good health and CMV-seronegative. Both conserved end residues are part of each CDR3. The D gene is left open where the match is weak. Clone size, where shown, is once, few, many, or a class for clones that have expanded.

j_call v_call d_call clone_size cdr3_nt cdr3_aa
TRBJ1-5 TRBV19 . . TGTGCCAGTACCCCACGCAGAGGTAACAATCAGCCCCAGCATTTT CASTPRRGNNQPQHF
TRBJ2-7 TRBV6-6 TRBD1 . TGTGCCACCTGGTCCGGGACAGGGGGCACCTACGAGCAGTACTTC CATWSGTGGTYEQYF
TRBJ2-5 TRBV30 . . TGTGCCTGGAGTACTAGGCGAGAGACCCAGTACTTC CAWSTRRETQYF
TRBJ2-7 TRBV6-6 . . TGTGCCAGCAGTTACGGGAGGAGCTCCTACGAGCAGTACTTC CASSYGRSSYEQYF
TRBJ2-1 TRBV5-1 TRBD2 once TGCGCCAGCAGTTCCGGGACTAGCGGTTACAATGAGCAGTTCTTC CASSSGTSGYNEQFF
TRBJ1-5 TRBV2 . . TGTGCCAGCAGCGCCCAAAGACAGGCGGCTACTTCTAGCAATCAGCCCCAGCATTTT CASSAQRQAATSSNQPQHF
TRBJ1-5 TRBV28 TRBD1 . TGTGCCAGCCTCTCGTATAACAGGGGGCTAAATCAGCCCCAGCATTTT CASLSYNRGLNQPQHF
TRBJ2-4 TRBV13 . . TGTGCCAGCAGCTTCATGACCCTCGGAGGCATTCAGTACTTC CASSFMTLGGIQYF
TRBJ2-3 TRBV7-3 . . TGTGCCAGCAGCTTAGAACTAGCAGCCACCCCAGATACGCAGTATTTT CASSLELAATPDTQYF
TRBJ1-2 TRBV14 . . TGTGCCAGCAGCCAAGCCGCAGGGCCTAACTATGGCTACACCTTC CASSQAAGPNYGYTF
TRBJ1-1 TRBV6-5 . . TGTGCCAGCAGCGTCAACACTGAAGCTTTCTTT CASSVNTEAFF
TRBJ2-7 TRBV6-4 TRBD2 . TGTGCCAGCAGTCCACTAGCGGGGGACTCCTACGAGCAGTACTTC CASSPLAGDSYEQYF
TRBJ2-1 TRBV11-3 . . TGTGCCAGCAGTACAGGCAATGAGCAGTTCTTC CASSTGNEQFF
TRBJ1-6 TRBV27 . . TGTGCCAGCAGTTATAGGGGAAATTCACCCCTCCACTTT CASSYRGNSPLHF
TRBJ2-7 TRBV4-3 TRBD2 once TGCGCCAGCAGCCAAGATCATGGGACTAGCGGGACCTACGAGCAGTACTTC CASSQDHGTSGTYEQYF
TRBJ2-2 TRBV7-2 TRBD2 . TGTGCCAGCAGCTCCTACGGACTAGCGGGATTCACCGGGGAGCTGTTTTTT CASSSYGLAGFTGELFF
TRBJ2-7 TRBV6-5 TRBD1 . TGTGCCAGCAGTTGGGACAGGGGGCACGAGCAGTACTTC CASSWDRGHEQYF
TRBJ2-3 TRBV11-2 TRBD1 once TGTGCCAGCAGCGGGGGACAGGGAACAGATACGCAGTATTTT CASSGGQGTDTQYF
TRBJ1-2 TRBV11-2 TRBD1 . TGTGCCAGCTGCATCTACAGGGGCTGGGCCCCCTATGGCTACACCTTC CASCIYRGWAPYGYTF
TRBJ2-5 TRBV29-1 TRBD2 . TGCAGCGTTGGCGGGACTAGCGGAAAGAACCAAGAGACCCAGTACTTC CSVGGTSGKNQETQYF
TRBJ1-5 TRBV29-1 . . TGCAGCGTTGGTACAGGGTACAATCAGCCCCAGCATTTT CSVGTGYNQPQHF
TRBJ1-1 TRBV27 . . TGTGCCAGCAGCCTGAATGCAGGTTCCACTGAAGCTTTCTTT CASSLNAGSTEAFF
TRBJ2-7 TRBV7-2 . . TGTGCCAGCAGCTTACAGGGCCAGCAGTACTTC CASSLQGQQYF
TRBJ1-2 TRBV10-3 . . TGTGCCATCAGCTCAACAGGATATGAAGGCGGTGGCTACACCTTC CAISSTGYEGGGYTF
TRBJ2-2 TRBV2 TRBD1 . TGTGCCAGTCTGGGGGGGACAGGGCGTTCCGGGGAGCTGTTTTTT CASLGGTGRSGELFF
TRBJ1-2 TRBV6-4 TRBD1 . TGTGCCAGCAGTGACTCCCGGTTCTTACGCCGGACAGGGCCTTTTCCCTATGGCTACACCTTC CASSDSRFLRRTGPFPYGYTF
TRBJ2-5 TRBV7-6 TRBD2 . TGTGCCAGCAGCTTAGTGGCCCGGGGGGGACAAGAGACCCAGTACTTC CASSLVARGGQETQYF
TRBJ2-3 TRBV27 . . TGTGCCAGCATGTGGTCCTTGTTAGTCACAGATACGCAGTATTTT CASMWSLLVTDTQYF
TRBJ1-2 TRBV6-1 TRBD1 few TGTGCCAGCAGTCCCATGACAGGGGAGCACTATGGCTACACCTTC CASSPMTGEHYGYTF
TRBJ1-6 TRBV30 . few TGTGCCTGGACAGGGTATAATTCACCCCTCCACTTT CAWTGYNSPLHF
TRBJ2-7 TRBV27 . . TGTGCCAGCAGCCGGACAGGACTATACTCCTACGAGCAGTACTTC CASSRTGLYSYEQYF
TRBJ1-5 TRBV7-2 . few TGTGCCAGCAGCTTTCCTAATCAGCCCCAGCATTTT CASSFPNQPQHF
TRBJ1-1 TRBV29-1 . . TGCAGCGCCTCAGGGAGGGGAACTGAAGCTTTCTTT CSASGRGTEAFF
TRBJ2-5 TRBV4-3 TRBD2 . TGCGCCAGCAGCCAAGATCACGGGACTAGTGTCTGGGAGACCCAGTACTTC CASSQDHGTSVWETQYF
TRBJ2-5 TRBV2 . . TGTGCCAGCAGTCCGGGATCGAGTGGGAAAGAGACCCAGTACTTC CASSPGSSGKETQYF
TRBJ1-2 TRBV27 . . TGTGCCAGCAGTTTATCGATTCAGGGTGGTCATGGAGGCTACACCTTC CASSLSIQGGHGGYTF
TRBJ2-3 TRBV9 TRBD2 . TGTGCCAGCGGGACTACGGGGGGACGCACAGATACGCAGTATTTT CASGTTGGRTDTQYF
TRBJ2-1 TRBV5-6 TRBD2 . TGTGCCAGCAGCTCCGGGACTAGCGGGGGAGTTGAGCAGTTCTTC CASSSGTSGGVEQFF
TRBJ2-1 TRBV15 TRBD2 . TGTGCCACCAGCAGACTAGCGGGAGGTGCCAATGAGCAGTTCTTC CATSRLAGGANEQFF
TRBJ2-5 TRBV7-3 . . TGTGCCAGCAGCTTAGGTGGCGGTCGGGAGACCCAGTACTTC CASSLGGGRETQYF
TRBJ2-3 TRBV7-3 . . TGTGCCAGCAGCTTAACAAACGGTATCACAGATACGCAGTATTTT CASSLTNGITDTQYF
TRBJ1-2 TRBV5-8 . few TGTGCCAGCAGCTTGATCCCCGTCTATGGCTACACCTTC CASSLIPVYGYTF
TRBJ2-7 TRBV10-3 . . TGTGCCATCAGTGAAGGAGGGGTCGGGACTTACGAGCAGTACTTC CAISEGGVGTYEQYF
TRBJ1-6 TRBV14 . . TGTGCCAGCAGCCTCGACAGGTCATATTCACCCCTCCACTTT CASSLDRSYSPLHF
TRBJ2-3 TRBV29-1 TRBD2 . TGCAACGTTATTGCGGGAGGCCCAGGGGATACGCAGTATTTT CNVIAGGPGDTQYF
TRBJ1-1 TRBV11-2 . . TGTGCCAGCAGCTTATCTCGCGCTACTGAAGCTTTCTTT CASSLSRATEAFF
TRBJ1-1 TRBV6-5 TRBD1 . TGTGCCAGCAGTCTACAGGGGAGCGCTTTCTTT CASSLQGSAFF